Presented here are 24 T cell receptor beta chains from one specimen sequenced in a study of OX40 agonist ivuxolimab in advanced cancers. Sequencing was performed with immunoSEQ multiplex PCR; in TCRdb, only in-frame clones are kept and a portion is missing. The data show roughly 100,000 clones, roughly nine tenths seen once. This specimen was CD4+ or CD8+ T cells sorted from blood, taken in a trial of the OX40 agonist ivuxolimab. The receptors derive from an adult with an advanced solid tumor such as melanoma, head and neck, liver or kidney cancer.

This sequence joins TRBV9 and TRBJ1-2; tentatively, D is TRBD1 (5 bases). Germline V gives CDR1 SGDLS, CDR2 YYNGEE. V dropped 0 bases and J dropped 5 bases, with 11 bases sitting between them. The CDR3 runs to 14 residues. The CDR3 spells CASSVDGAGYGYTF. The CDR3 coding sequence is TGTGCCAGCAGCGTAGACGGGGCCGGGTATGGCTACACCTTC.

This chain uses TRBV10-3 with TRBJ2-2; D gene ambiguous. The V gene's germline CDR1 is ENHRY and CDR2 SYGVKD. V lost 2 bases, J lost 4 bases, and 11 bases lay in between. This CDR3 is built from 15 residues. CDR3 residues: CAISEPTRTTGELFF. In DNA form, the CDR3 reads TGTGCCATCAGTGAGCCAACCCGAACCACCGGGGAGCTGTTTTTT.

This clone was detected only a few times. The genes are TRBV4-3 and TRBJ2-7; D possibly corresponds to TRBD1 (5 bases). The CDR3 runs to 16 residues. The germline CDR1 and CDR2 sequences are LGHNA and YSLEER. Trimming removed 0 bases at V and 6 bases at J, with 18 bases between. CDR3 nucleotide sequence: TGCGCCAGCAGCCAAGATTGGGATCGGGCAGGGCCCGAGCAGTACTTC. It is translated as CASSQDWDRAGPEQYF.

The chain uses TRBV5-1 and TRBJ2-5, with 8 bases lining up with TRBD1. This CDR3 spans 14 amino acids. Unmatched junction bases numbered 6, after V lost 4 bases and J lost 4 bases. Germline CDR1 SGHRS, CDR2 YFSETQ. CDR3 residues: CASSLTGQGETQYF. The CDR3 nucleotides read TGCGCCAGCAGCCTCACCGGACAGGGAGAGACCCAGTACTTC.

The rearrangement uses TRBV4-1 and TRBJ2-1; a weak D match, TRBD2 (6 bases). The germline V gene has CDR1 MGHRA and CDR2 YSYEKL. Trimming removed 1 base at V and 8 bases at J, with 18 bases between. The CDR3 totals 16 residues. The CDR3 bases are TGCGCCAGCAGCCAAGGCCACGGGGGAGCACGGGATGAGCAGTTCTTC. The encoded protein is CASSQGHGGARDEQFF.

This chain connects TRBV4-3 to TRBJ1-5; D is unclear. This CDR3 spans 15 amino acids. V gave up 4 bases and J gave up 4 bases, with 14 bases separating them. Germline V gene sequence: CDR1 LGHNA, CDR2 YSLEER. CDR3 nucleotide sequence: TGCGCCAGCAGCCTCGCGCACGGAATGAATCAGCCCCAGCATTTT. This sequence encodes CASSLAHGMNQPQHF.

The chain combines TRBV10-3 with TRBJ1-3; 10 bases agree with TRBD1. V was clipped by 0 bases and J by 9 bases; unmatched bases: 14. CDR1 and CDR2 (germline): ENHRY, SYGVKD. The CDR3 runs to 18 residues. The CDR3 bases are TGTGCCATCAGTGAGTCCGAAGCTGACAGGGGGCTGAGGAGCACCATATATTTT. This sequence encodes CAISESEADRGLRSTIYF.

This clone was detected once. The chain uses TRBV28 and TRBJ1-5; tentatively, D is TRBD1 (6 bases). Trimming took 6 bases from V and 6 from J, leaving 24 bases between them. The CDR3 runs to 17 residues. The germline CDR1 and CDR2 sequences are MDHEN and SYDVKM. DNA of the CDR3: TGTGCCAGCAGAATCCAAGGCAGGGGAGGATTTGCTCAGCCCCAGCATTTT. It encodes CASRIQGRGGFAQPQHF.

This chain uses TRBV6-5 with TRBJ2-7; 8 positions match TRBD1. V was clipped by 3 bases and J by 2 bases; unmatched bases: 9. The CDR3 extends over 16 amino acids. The germline CDR1 and CDR2 sequences are MNHEY and SVGAGI. For the CDR3, the DNA is TGTGCCAGCAGTTATCAGGGACAGGCAAGCCCCTACGAGCAGTACTTC. Amino acids: CASSYQGQASPYEQYF.

On this clone: This CDR3 is also generated by other DNA sequences in the sample. This chain uses TRBV6-5 with TRBJ1-2; possible D gene TRBD1, 6 bases. Trimming removed 2 bases at V and 1 base at J, with 8 bases between. CDR1 and CDR2 from the germline V gene are MNHEY and SVGAGI. CDR3 length equals 14 residues. This chain's CDR3 is CASSYLQGNYGYTF. The CDR3, as DNA: TGTGCCAGCAGTTACCTACAGGGTAACTATGGCTACACCTTC.

A word on this clone: One junction end disagrees with the germline gene, perhaps due to a read error. The gene calls are TRBV19 and TRBJ1-3, with D hard to call. This CDR3 region has 14 residues. CDR1 and CDR2 (germline): LNHDA, SQIVND (reference sequence). The CDR3 is CASTIPSSGNTIYF. For the CDR3, the DNA is TGTGCCAGTACTATACCAAGCTCTGGAAACACCATATATTTT.

This sequence joins TRBV7-2 and TRBJ2-6; unclear D gene. The CDR3 runs 16 residues. V lost 7 bases to trimming and J lost 0 bases, with 13 bases between them. Germline CDR1 is SGHTA and CDR2 is FQGNSA. The CDR3 DNA reads as TGTGCCAGCACCGGGCTATTGTACTCTGGGGCCAACGTCCTGACTTTC. Translating gives CASTGLLYSGANVLTF. The full variable domain, completed using reference TRBV7-2 and TRBJ2-6, is GAGVSQSPSNKVTEKGKDVELRCDPISGHTALYWYRQSLGQGLEFLIYFQGNSAPDKSGLPSDRFSAERTGGSVSTLTIQRTQQEDSAVYLCASTGLLYSGANVLTFGAGSRLTVL.

The chain carries TRBV7-2 and TRBJ1-3; D is ambiguous. The CDR3 spans 15 residues. Trimming removed 4 bases from V and 0 bases from J, with 10 bases in between. Germline V CDR1 and CDR2: SGHTA, FQGNSA. The chain's CDR3 is CASSSSWGSGNTIYF. The CDR3 DNA reads TGTGCCAGCAGCTCTTCTTGGGGCTCTGGAAACACCATATATTTT.

This chain links TRBV2 with TRBJ2-3; D unclear. V dropped 0 bases and J dropped 2 bases, with 6 bases sitting between them. This CDR3 spans 14 amino acids. From germline, CDR1 is SNHLY and CDR2 FYNNEI. In nucleotides, the CDR3 is TGTGCCAGCAGTGAAGCAACTAACACAGATACGCAGTATTTT. As protein: CASSEATNTDTQYF.

The chain combines TRBV9 with TRBJ2-2, with D perhaps TRBD1 or TRBD2 (6 bases each). The CDR3 covers 17 residues. The germline gives CDR1 SGDLS, CDR2 YYNGEE. V was cut by 4 bases and J by 3 bases, with 19 bases left in between. The CDR3 DNA is TGTGCCAGCAGCCCCGCCTGGGGGGCGCCGGACACCGGGGAGCTGTTTTTT. Its translation is CASSPAWGAPDTGELFF.

The V gene is TRBV6-5, the J gene TRBJ2-7; 12 bases are a match to TRBD1. The trim removed 6 bases at V and 4 bases at J, leaving 7 bases unmatched. The CDR3 loop spans 15 amino acids. Germline loops: CDR1 MNHEY, CDR2 SVGAGI. The DNA of the CDR3 is TGTGCCAGCAGCGCGGGGACAGGGGGCCGGTACGAGCAGTACTTC. Its protein is CASSAGTGGRYEQYF.

This chain connects TRBV7-2 to TRBJ2-7, with TRBD1 matching 8 bases. The CDR3 runs 15 residues. The germline gives CDR1 SGHTA, CDR2 FQGNSA. Trimming at V came to 5 bases and at J to 3 bases, leaving 9 bases not matched to a gene. The CDR3 DNA sequence: TGTGCCAGCAGCCCCCAGGGGGCAGGTGGCTACGAGCAGTACTTC. This sequence encodes CASSPQGAGGYEQYF.

The genes are TRBV9 and TRBJ2-1; D is unclear. Trimming cost V 3 bases and J 0 bases, with 10 bases left between them. The CDR3 extends over 15 amino acids. Germline assignment: CDR1 SGDLS and CDR2 YYNGEE. Here the CDR3 reads CASSAVLGSYNEQFF. CDR3 DNA sequence: TGTGCCAGCAGCGCGGTGTTGGGCTCCTACAATGAGCAGTTCTTC. Complete variable domain (other parts from reference TRBV9 and TRBJ2-1): DSGVTQTPKHLITATGQRVTLRCSPRSGDLSVYWYQQSLDQGLQFLIQYYNGEERAKGNILERFSAQQFPDLHSELNLSSLELGDSALYFCASSAVLGSYNEQFFGPGTRLTVL.

The chain employs TRBV7-2 and TRBJ2-2; a possible D gene is TRBD2 (5 bases). The CDR3 loop spans 15 amino acids. The germline V and J ends were trimmed by 5 bases and 1 base, with 11 bases remaining between them. Germline V gene lookup returns CDR1 SGHTA and CDR2 FQGNSA. The CDR3 DNA follows: TGTGCCAGCAGCATGCAGGCGGGGAACACCGGGGAGCTGTTTTTT. Translated, it gives CASSMQAGNTGELFF.

This chain connects TRBV30 to TRBJ1-5; a weak D match, TRBD1 (6 bases). V shed 5 bases and J shed 0 bases, with 11 bases lying between them. Germline loops: CDR1 GTSNPN, CDR2 SVGIG (reference sequence). The CDR3 loop spans 14 amino acids. The CDR3 DNA reads TGTGCCTGGCAGGGGCAGGGTAGCAATCAGCCCCAGCATTTT. This sequence encodes CAWQGQGSNQPQHF.

Concerning this clone itself: Other nucleotide sequences in the sample specify the same CDR3. The chain has TRBV5-1 and TRBJ2-3; possible D gene TRBD2, 5 bases. Germline V gene data show CDR1 as SGHRS and CDR2 as YFSETQ. The CDR3 spans 14 residues. Trimming removed 4 bases from V and 0 bases from J, with 9 bases in between. CDR3 in DNA: TGCGCCAGCAGCACTAGTACTAGCACAGATACGCAGTATTTT. It yields the protein CASSTSTSTDTQYF. The whole variable domain, remainder taken from reference TRBV5-1 and TRBJ2-3, is KAGVTQTPRYLIKTRGQQVTLSCSPISGHRSVSWYQQTPGQGLQFLFEYFSETQRNKGNFPGRFSGRQFSNSRSEMNVSTLELGDSALYLCASSTSTSTDTQYFGPGTRLTVL.

On this clone itself: The sample carries other DNA sequences with the same CDR3. The chain carries TRBV2 and TRBJ2-3; a weak D match, TRBD2 (5 bases). The CDR3 runs 14 residues. Germline V CDR1 and CDR2: SNHLY, FYNNEI. Trimming removed 5 bases from V and 0 bases from J, with 9 bases in between. The CDR3 sequence: CASSLRTSTDTQYF. In DNA form, the CDR3 reads TGTGCCAGCAGTCTTCGGACTAGCACAGATACGCAGTATTTT.

J is TRBJ2-1 and V is TRBV27; maybe TRBD1 (5 bases). This CDR3 is 18 amino acids long. V lost 1 base and J lost 2, with 18 bases in between. CDR1 and CDR2 (germline): MNHEY, SMNVEV (reference sequence). The CDR3 is CASSLFPPGQKPYNEQFF. In nucleotides, the CDR3 is TGTGCCAGCAGTTTATTCCCGCCAGGACAAAAACCCTACAATGAGCAGTTCTTC.

The CDR3, as DNA: TGTGCCAGCAGTTCCTATGCAAACACCTATGGCTACACCTTC. The encoded protein is CASSSYANTYGYTF. V gene TRBV27 combines with J gene TRBJ1-2, with D hard to call. V was shortened by 4 bases and J by 4 bases, with 13 bases between the two germline ends. Germline loops: CDR1 MNHEY, CDR2 SMNVEV (reference sequence). The CDR3 is 14 residues long.